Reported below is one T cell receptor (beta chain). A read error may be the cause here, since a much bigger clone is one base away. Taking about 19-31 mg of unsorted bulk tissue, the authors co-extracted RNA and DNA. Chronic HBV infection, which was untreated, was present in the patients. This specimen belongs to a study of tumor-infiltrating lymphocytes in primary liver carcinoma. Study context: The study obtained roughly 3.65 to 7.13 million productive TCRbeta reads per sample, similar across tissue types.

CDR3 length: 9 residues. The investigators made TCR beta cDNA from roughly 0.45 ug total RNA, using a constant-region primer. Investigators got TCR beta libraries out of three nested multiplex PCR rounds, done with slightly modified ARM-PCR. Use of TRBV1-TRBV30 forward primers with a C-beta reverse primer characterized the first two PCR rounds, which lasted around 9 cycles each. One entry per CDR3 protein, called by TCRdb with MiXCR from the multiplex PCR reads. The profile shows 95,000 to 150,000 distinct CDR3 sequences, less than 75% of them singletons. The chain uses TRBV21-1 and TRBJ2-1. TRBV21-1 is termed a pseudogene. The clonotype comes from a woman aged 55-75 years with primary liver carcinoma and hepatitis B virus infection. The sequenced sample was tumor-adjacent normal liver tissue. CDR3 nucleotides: TGTGCCAGCAGCAATGTGCAGTTCTTC. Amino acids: CASSNVQFF.